This T cell receptor (beta chain) came from a study of T cells in Graves' hyperthyroidism and ophthalmopathy. This CDR3 comprises 18 residues. Germline CDR1 and CDR2: MNHEY and SMNVEV (reference sequence). V lost 2 bases, J lost 0 bases, and 17 bases lay in between. Using RNA transcripts as the source, TCR beta CDR3 regions were amplified. Primed by the HTBI set, a first-round RT-PCR was run on the TCR CDR3. TCRdb independently ran MiXCR on the multiplex PCR reads; one entry per CDR3 protein. Of more than 350,000 distinct CDR3 sequences detected, around 14% appear once; the ten largest clones hold over 25%.

The specimen sequenced was blood. The V call is TRBV27, the J call TRBJ2-4; a weak D match, TRBD1 (5 bases). This clonotype was sampled from a woman aged 25 to 39 with Graves' hyperthyroidism. CDR3 in amino acids: CASSLIGPDNLAKNIQYF. The CDR3 nucleotides are TGTGCCAGCAGTTTAATCGGACCGGACAACCTAGCCAAAAACATTCAGTACTTC.